This T cell receptor (beta chain) was identified during a study of human T cells and chemical hapten exposure. Background on the study: Sensitization was performed using 2% DPC on a 2 cm by 2 cm upper inner arm skin site. Study-level findings and limits: There was no change with DPC sensitization in TCRs above 1 in 1000 frequency.

As the library was built, unique molecular identifiers were attached to individual cDNA molecules. TCRdb reanalysed the RACE reads using MiXCR and keeps one entry per CDR3 protein. The sample lists more than 65,000 distinct CDR3 sequences, roughly 7.2% occurring once. V was clipped by 6 bases and J by 6 bases, with 9 bases between them. The CDR3 has 12 residues. CDR1 and CDR2 from the germline V gene are MNHEY and SVGAGI. Time point denoted: patch test 1, 2 weeks after DPC sensitization. Stated treatment: therapeutic diphenylcyclopropenone sensitization with weekly scalp DPC. Extraction yielded total RNA from whole blood (unfractionated). This clonotype was detected ten times or more. Its antigen remains unknown.

Specimen: whole blood, collected in connection with sensitization to the hapten diphenylcyclopropenone (DPC). The clonotype comes from a woman in her thirties with alopecia areata. Some clones in this sample may be carry-over from other donors' samples. This chain connects TRBV6-5 to TRBJ1-5; D remains ambiguous. The CDR3 reads CASRNRGQPQHF. The CDR3 DNA follows: TGTGCCAGCAGAAATCGGGGTCAGCCCCAGCATTTT.